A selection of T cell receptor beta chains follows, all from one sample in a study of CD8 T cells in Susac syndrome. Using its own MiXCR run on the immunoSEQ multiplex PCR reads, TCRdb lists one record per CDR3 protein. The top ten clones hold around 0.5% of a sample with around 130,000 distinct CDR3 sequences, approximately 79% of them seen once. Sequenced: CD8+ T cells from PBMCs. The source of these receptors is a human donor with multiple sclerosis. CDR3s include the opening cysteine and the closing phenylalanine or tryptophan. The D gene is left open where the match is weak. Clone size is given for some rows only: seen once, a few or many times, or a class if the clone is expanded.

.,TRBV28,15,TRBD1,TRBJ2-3,CASSFRQGMSDTQYF,TGTGCCAGCAGTTTCCGACAGGGAATGTCGGATACGCAGTATTTT
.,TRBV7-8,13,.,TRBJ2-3,CASSSRTADTQYF,TGTGCCAGCAGCTCCCGGACGGCAGATACGCAGTATTTT
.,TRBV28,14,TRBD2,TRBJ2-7,CASSLFTGGYEQYF,TGTGCCAGCAGTTTATTTACGGGGGGCTACGAGCAGTACTTC
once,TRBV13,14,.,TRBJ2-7,CASSYGTEDYEQYF,TGTGCCAGCAGCTACGGGACTGAGGATTACGAGCAGTACTTC
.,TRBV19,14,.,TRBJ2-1,CASSINGGYNEQFF,TGTGCCAGTAGTATAAACGGCGGTTACAATGAGCAGTTCTTC
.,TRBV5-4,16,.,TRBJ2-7,CASSLVDTRNSYEQYF,TGTGCCAGCAGCTTGGTCGACACCCGCAACTCCTACGAGCAGTACTTC
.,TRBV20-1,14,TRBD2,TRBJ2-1,CSALGGVSYNEQFF,TGCAGTGCCCTGGGGGGGGTCTCCTACAATGAGCAGTTCTTC
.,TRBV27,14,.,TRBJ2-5,CASSYQGAGETQYF,TGTGCCAGCAGTTATCAAGGGGCGGGAGAGACCCAGTACTTC
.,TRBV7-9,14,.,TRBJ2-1,CASSPTTRTDEQFF,TGTGCCAGCAGCCCTACGACTAGGACTGATGAGCAGTTCTTC
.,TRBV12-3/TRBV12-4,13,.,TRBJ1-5,CASTEGQSQPQHF,TGTGCCAGCACCGAGGGTCAAAGTCAGCCCCAGCATTTT
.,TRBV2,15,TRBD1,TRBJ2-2,CASSGDRGPTGELFF,TGTGCCAGCAGTGGAGACAGGGGACCCACCGGGGAGCTGTTTTTT
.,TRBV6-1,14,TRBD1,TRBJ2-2,CASSGQGYTGELFF,TGTGCCAGCAGTGGACAGGGTTACACCGGGGAGCTGTTTTTT
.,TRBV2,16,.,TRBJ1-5,CASSDSFGLGNQPQHF,TGTGCCAGCAGTGATTCTTTTGGGTTGGGCAATCAGCCCCAGCATTTT
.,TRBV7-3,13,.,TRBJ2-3,CASSPSGTDTQYF,TGTGCCAGCAGCCCCTCCGGGACAGATACGCAGTATTTT
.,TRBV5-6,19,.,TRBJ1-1,CASSPPAIERGAANTEAFF,TGTGCCAGCAGCCCCCCGGCAATTGAGAGGGGAGCTGCGAACACTGAAGCTTTCTTT
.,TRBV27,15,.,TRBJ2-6,CASSSRSSGANVLTF,TGTGCCAGCAGTTCCAGGAGCTCTGGGGCCAACGTCCTGACTTTC
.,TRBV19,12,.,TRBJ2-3,CASKASPDTQYF,TGTGCCAGTAAGGCTAGCCCAGATACGCAGTATTTT
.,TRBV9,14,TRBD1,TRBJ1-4,CASSVTGANEKLFF,TGTGCCAGCAGCGTCACAGGGGCTAATGAAAAACTGTTTTTT
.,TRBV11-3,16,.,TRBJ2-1,CASSLTWTINAHEQFF,TGTGCCAGCAGCTTAACGTGGACTATAAATGCTCATGAGCAGTTCTTC
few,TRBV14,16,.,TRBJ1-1,CASSQYPAAPDTEAFF,TGTGCCAGCAGCCAATATCCAGCCGCACCGGACACTGAAGCTTTCTTT
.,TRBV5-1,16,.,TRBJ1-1,CASGLKDGFMNTEAFF,TGCGCCAGCGGTCTGAAGGACGGATTTATGAACACTGAAGCTTTCTTT
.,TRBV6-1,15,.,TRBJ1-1,CASYVNLGGNTEAFF,TGTGCCAGCTACGTGAACCTAGGGGGGAACACTGAAGCTTTCTTT
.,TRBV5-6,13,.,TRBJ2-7,CASSLYRSYEQYF,TGTGCCAGCAGCTTGTACAGGTCCTACGAGCAGTACTTC
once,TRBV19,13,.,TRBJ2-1,CASSNVVYNEQFF,TGTGCCAGTAGTAACGTGGTTTACAATGAGCAGTTCTTC
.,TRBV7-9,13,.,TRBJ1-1,CASSFKADTEAFF,TGTGCCAGCAGCTTTAAAGCGGACACTGAAGCTTTCTTT
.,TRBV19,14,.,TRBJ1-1,CASSDGSVNTEAFF,TGTGCCAGTAGCGACGGTTCGGTCAACACTGAAGCTTTCTTT
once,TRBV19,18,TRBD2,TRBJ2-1,CASSIGLAGVVGMNEQFF,TGTGCCAGTAGTATAGGGCTAGCGGGAGTTGTAGGCATGAATGAGCAGTTCTTC
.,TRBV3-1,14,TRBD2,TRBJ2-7,CASSPSGLADEQYF,TGTGCCAGCAGCCCCTCGGGACTAGCGGACGAGCAGTACTTC
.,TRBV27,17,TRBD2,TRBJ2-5,CASSSWHSGGSGETQYF,TGTGCCAGCAGTTCCTGGCATAGCGGGGGTAGTGGGGAGACCCAGTACTTC
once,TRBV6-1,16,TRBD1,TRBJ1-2,CASRGRTGALLYGYTF,TGTGCCAGCAGGGGCCGGACAGGGGCCTTACTCTATGGCTACACCTTC
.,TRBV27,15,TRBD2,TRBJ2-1,CASSPAAGGGNEQFF,TGTGCCAGCAGTCCCGCAGCGGGAGGTGGTAATGAGCAGTTCTTC
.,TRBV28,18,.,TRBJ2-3,CASSFPPHLGDLADTQYF,TGTGCCAGCAGTTTCCCCCCCCACCTGGGGGACCTAGCGGATACGCAGTATTTT
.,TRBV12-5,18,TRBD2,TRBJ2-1,CASGLDHVAGGRDNEQFF,TGTGCTAGTGGTTTGGATCATGTAGCGGGAGGGCGGGACAATGAGCAGTTCTTC
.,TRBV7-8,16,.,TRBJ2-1,CASSLADLVGGNEQFF,TGTGCCAGCAGCTTAGCCGACTTGGTAGGGGGGAATGAGCAGTTCTTC
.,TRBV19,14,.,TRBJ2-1,CASSIDLENHEQFF,TGTGCCAGTAGTATAGATCTGGAGAATCATGAGCAGTTCTTC
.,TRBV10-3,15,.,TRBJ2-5,CAIRGSQGTQETQYF,TGTGCCATCAGAGGATCCCAGGGGACCCAAGAGACCCAGTACTTC
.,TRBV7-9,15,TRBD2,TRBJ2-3,CASSLVLAGYTTQYF,TGTGCCAGCAGCTTAGTCCTAGCGGGGTACACTACGCAGTATTTT
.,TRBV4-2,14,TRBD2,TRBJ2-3,CASSLSGGADTQYF,TGTGCCAGCAGCCTTAGCGGGGGGGCAGATACGCAGTATTTT
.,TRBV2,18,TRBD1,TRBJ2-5,CASSGDRGPPPYQETQYF,TGTGCCAGCAGTGGGGACAGGGGGCCTCCCCCGTACCAAGAGACCCAGTACTTC
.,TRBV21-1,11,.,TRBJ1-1,CASERGLEAFF,TGTGCCAGCGAACGGGGCCTTGAAGCTTTCTTT
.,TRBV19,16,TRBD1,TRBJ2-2,CASSFPDRGRIGELFF,TGTGCCAGTAGTTTCCCGGACAGGGGGCGCATCGGGGAGCTGTTTTTT
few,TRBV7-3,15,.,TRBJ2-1,CASSLLAAGYNEQFF,TGTGCCAGCAGCTTGTTAGCCGCGGGTTACAATGAGCAGTTCTTC
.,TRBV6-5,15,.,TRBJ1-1,CASSNEGFGNTEAFF,TGTGCCAGCAGTAACGAGGGTTTCGGGAACACTGAAGCTTTCTTT